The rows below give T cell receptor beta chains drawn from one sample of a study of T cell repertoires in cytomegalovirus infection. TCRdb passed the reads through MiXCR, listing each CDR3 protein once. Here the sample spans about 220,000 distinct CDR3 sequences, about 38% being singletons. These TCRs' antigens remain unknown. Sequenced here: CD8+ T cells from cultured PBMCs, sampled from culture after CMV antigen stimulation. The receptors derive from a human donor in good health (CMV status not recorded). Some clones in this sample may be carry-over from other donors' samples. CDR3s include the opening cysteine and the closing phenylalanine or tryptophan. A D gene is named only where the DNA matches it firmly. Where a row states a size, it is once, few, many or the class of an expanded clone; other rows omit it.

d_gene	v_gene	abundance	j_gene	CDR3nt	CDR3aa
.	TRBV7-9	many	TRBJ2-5	TGTGCCAGCAGCTTATTCGGCGGGGAGAAGTCTGAGACCCAGTACTTC	CASSLFGGEKSETQYF
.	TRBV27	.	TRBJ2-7	TGTGCCAGCAGTTTAATCGGGGCCGAGCAGTACTTC	CASSLIGAEQYF
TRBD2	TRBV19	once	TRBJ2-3	TGTGCCAGTAGTAGAGGAGCGGGAGGCACTCCCACAGATACGCAGTATTTT	CASSRGAGGTPTDTQYF
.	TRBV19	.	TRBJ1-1	TGTGCCAGTACTACGGGCGGTAACACTGAAGCTTTCTTT	CASTTGGNTEAFF
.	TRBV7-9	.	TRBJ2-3	TGTGCCAGCAGCTTAGTACTGACAGATACGCAGTATTTT	CASSLVLTDTQYF
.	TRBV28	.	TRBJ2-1	TGTGCCAGCAGTTTCTCCTCTCCAATCCCGGTTGAGCAGTTCTTC	CASSFSSPIPVEQFF
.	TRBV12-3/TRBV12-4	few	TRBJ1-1	TGTGCCAGCGGGTTTACTTTGGACACTGAAGCTTTCTTT	CASGFTLDTEAFF
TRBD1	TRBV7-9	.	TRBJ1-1	TGTGCCAGCAGCTTCACAGGGGGCGGGTCTGAAGCTTTCTTT	CASSFTGGGSEAFF
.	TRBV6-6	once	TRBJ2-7	TGTGCCAGCAGTCGGACAGCCTTTCCCTACGAGCAGTACTTC	CASSRTAFPYEQYF
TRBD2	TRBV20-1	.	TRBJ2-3	TGCAGTGCTAGAGATCTACGGCGGGAGGGCCCAGATACGCAGTATTTT	CSARDLRREGPDTQYF
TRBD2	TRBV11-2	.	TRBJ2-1	TGTGCCAGCAGCTCAGCGGGAGCCGACTACAATGAGCAGTTCTTC	CASSSAGADYNEQFF
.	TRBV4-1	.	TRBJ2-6	TGCGCCAGCAGCCCCAGCATGGGGGCCAACGTCCTGACTTTC	CASSPSMGANVLTF
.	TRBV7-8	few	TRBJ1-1	TGTGCCAGCAGCTTCTCGACGGTGAACACTGAAGCTTTCTTT	CASSFSTVNTEAFF
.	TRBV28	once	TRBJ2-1	TGTGCCAGCAGCCCCCATGGCCGGAGGAATGAGCAGTTCTTC	CASSPHGRRNEQFF
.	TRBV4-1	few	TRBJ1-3	TGCGCCAGCAGCCAAGATGAGGGAACTGGAAACACCATATATTTT	CASSQDEGTGNTIYF
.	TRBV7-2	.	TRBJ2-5	TGTGCCAGCAGCTCGGACCACCAAGAGACCCAGTACTTC	CASSSDHQETQYF
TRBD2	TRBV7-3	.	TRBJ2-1	TGTGCCAGCAGCTTTCGGACTAGCGGGCTGAGCTCCTACAATGAGCAGTTCTTC	CASSFRTSGLSSYNEQFF
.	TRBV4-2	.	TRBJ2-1	TGTGCCAGCAGCTCCAGGACCGACTACAATGAGCAGTTCTTC	CASSSRTDYNEQFF
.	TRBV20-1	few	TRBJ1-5	TGCAGTGCTAGAGATCCCCAGGGAGATGGCAATCAGCCCCAGCATTTT	CSARDPQGDGNQPQHF
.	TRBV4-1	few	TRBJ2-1	TGCGCCAGCAGCCAAGGAGACCAGCGGAGCTCCTACAATGAGCAGTTCTTC	CASSQGDQRSSYNEQFF
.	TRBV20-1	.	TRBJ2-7	TGCAGTGCTAGAGCCGGGGGTAGGGCCGCGAGCGAGCAGTACTTC	CSARAGGRAASEQYF
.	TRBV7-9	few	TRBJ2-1	TGTGCCAGCACAGAACTAGCCCGTAACAATGAGCAGTTCTTC	CASTELARNNEQFF
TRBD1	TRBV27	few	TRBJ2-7	TGTGCCAGCAGTACCGGGACAGGGGCGGTAGGGCAGTACTTC	CASSTGTGAVGQYF
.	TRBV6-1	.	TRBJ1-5	TGTGCCAGCAGATCAGACGCCGGGGAGCCCCAGCATTTT	CASRSDAGEPQHF
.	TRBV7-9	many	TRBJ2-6	TGTGCCAGCAGCTTCGGTAGTCAGCTTGGGGCCAACGTCCTGACTTTC	CASSFGSQLGANVLTF
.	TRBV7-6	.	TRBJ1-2	TGTGCCAGCAGCCCCGTGCTGGGGGGAGATGGCTACACCTTC	CASSPVLGGDGYTF
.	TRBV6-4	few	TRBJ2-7	TGTGCCAGCGCCCCAGGAGGCGGTCCCTCCTACGAGCAGTACTTC	CASAPGGGPSYEQYF
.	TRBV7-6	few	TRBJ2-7	TGTGCCAGCAGCCCTCGAGGGGAGGTGGCCTACGAGCAGTACTTC	CASSPRGEVAYEQYF
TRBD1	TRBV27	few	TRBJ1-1	TGTGCCAGCAGCCCATGGACAGGAAGCTTGAACACTGAAGCTTTCTTT	CASSPWTGSLNTEAFF
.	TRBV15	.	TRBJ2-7	TGTGCCACCAGCAGAGTGGGGTACGAGCAGTACTTC	CATSRVGYEQYF